This record covers a single T cell receptor beta chain. This record comes from a study of STAT5B mutations in CD4+ large granular lymphocyte leukemia. Assay: immunoSEQ multiplex PCR; the TCRdb copy retains only in-frame clones and omits some. The repertoire holds 30,000 or so clones, with around 85% as singletons. The sample comprised CD4+ T cells from blood buffy coats. The sequence came from a human donor in good health.

Here the CDR3 DNA reads TGTGCCAGCAGTCCCGGACAGGGGTTGAGAGAGACCCAGTACTTC. It yields the protein CASSPGQGLRETQYF. The chain uses TRBV2 and TRBJ2-5; 9 positions agree with TRBD1. The CDR3 loop spans 15 amino acids. Germline V gives CDR1 SNHLY, CDR2 FYNNEI. The ends lost 5 bases at V and 4 bases at J; junction bases unmatched: 8.